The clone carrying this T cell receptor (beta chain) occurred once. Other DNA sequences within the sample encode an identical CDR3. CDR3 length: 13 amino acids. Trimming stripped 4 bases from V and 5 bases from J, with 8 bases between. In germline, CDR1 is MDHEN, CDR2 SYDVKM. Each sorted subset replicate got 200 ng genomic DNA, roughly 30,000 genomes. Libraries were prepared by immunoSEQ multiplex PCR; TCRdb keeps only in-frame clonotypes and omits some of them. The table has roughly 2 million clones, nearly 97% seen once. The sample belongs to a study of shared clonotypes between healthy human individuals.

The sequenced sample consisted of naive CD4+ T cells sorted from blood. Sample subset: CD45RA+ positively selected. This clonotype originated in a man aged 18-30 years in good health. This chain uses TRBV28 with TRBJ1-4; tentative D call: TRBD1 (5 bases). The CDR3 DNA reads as TGTGCCAGCAGTTCCGGGGGAAATGAAAAACTGTTTTTT. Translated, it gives CASSSGGNEKLFF.